These 20 T cell receptor beta chains share one sample of origin, sequenced in a study of blood T cell repertoires in COVID-19 (TCRdb year 2020). To prepare the library, the immunoSEQ multiplex PCR assay was applied. The table comes from immuneACCESS by way of TCRdb, which keeps in-frame sequences with V and J called. Part of the clones is missing from these tables; in studies checked, under half for an unresolved V gene and the rest for unknown reasons. This sample gives tens of thousands of clones in total; 90% to 95% of them show up just once. Roughly 3.8% of the sample belongs to the ten largest clones. Sequencing was performed on peripheral blood. Receptors originate from a man aged 55-75 years with acute or convalescent COVID-19.

This clone is a singleton in its sample. The chain is built from TRBV6-1 and TRBJ2-7; 7 bases fit TRBD1. Trimming at V came to 3 bases and at J to 9 bases, leaving 5 bases not matched to a gene. In germline, CDR1 is MNHNS, CDR2 SASEGT. This CDR3 spans 12 amino acids. For the CDR3, the DNA is TGTGCCAGCAGTGACGAGGGGACAGCGCAGTACGTC. Translation: CASSDEGTAQYV.

The gene calls are TRBV18 and TRBJ2-5; D possibly corresponds to TRBD2 (5 bases). Germline V gene sequence: CDR1 KGHSH, CDR2 LQKENI. Trimming removed 0 bases at V and 5 bases at J, with 13 bases between. The CDR3 extends over 15 amino acids. The CDR3, as DNA: TGTGCCAGCTCACCACCGACCTTAAGAGGGGAGACCCAGTACTTC. Its translation is CASSPPTLRGETQYF.

The chain couples TRBV7-9 to TRBJ2-2, with D maybe TRBD1 (5 bases). Germline CDR1 reads SEHNR; CDR2 reads FQNEAQ (reference sequence). The V end lost 0 bases, the J end lost 3 bases, and 11 bases lay between the germline ends. The CDR3 has 16 amino acids. CDR3: CASSLAAGFYTGELFF. In DNA, the CDR3 is TGTGCCAGCAGCTTAGCGGCAGGGTTTTACACCGGGGAGCTGTTTTTT.

The genes are TRBV5-1 and TRBJ1-5; a possible D gene is TRBD1 (6 bases). From germline, CDR1 is SGHRS and CDR2 YFSETQ. This CDR3 has 15 amino acids. V gave up 0 bases and J gave up 1 base, with 8 bases separating them. CDR3 in DNA: TGCGCCAGCAGCTTGGGTCAGGGGAGCAATCAGCCCCAGCATTTT. Translating it yields CASSLGQGSNQPQHF.

V is TRBV18 and J is TRBJ2-3, with TRBD1 identical over 11 bases. V shed 1 base and J 6 bases; nucleotides not matched to a gene: 6. The CDR3 is made up of 16 amino acids. Germline assignment: CDR1 KGHSH and CDR2 LQKENI. The CDR3 here is CASSPRTGGRMDTQYF. The CDR3 nucleotides read TGTGCCAGCTCACCACGGACAGGGGGCAGGATGGATACGCAGTATTTT. The full variable domain, its missing parts supplied by reference TRBV18 and TRBJ2-3, is NAGVMQNPRHLVRRRGQEARLRCSPMKGHSHVYWYRQLPEEGLKFMVYLQKENIIDESGMPKERFSAEFPKEGPSILRIQQVVRGDSAAYFCASSPRTGGRMDTQYFGPGTRLTVL.

This chain links TRBV6-6 with TRBJ2-2, with 7 bases identical to TRBD2. The CDR3 loop spans 16 amino acids. The V segment lost 0 bases and the J segment 7 bases; nucleotides outside the gene matches: 8. CDR1 is MNHNY, CDR2 SVGAGI, per germline (reference sequence). CDR3 DNA sequence: TGTGCCAGCAGTTACTCTGCGGGAGTTGTACACGGGGAGCTGTTTTTT. It encodes CASSYSAGVVHGELFF.

This clone was picked up one time. The chain uses TRBV25-1 and TRBJ1-4, with a tentative D call TRBD1 (5 bases). Germline V gene data show CDR1 as MGHDK and CDR2 as SYGVNS. This CDR3 comprises 15 residues. V was pared by 2 bases and J by 3 bases, with 10 bases between. The CDR3 sequence: CASSEMGQSNEKLFF. CDR3 sequence (DNA): TGTGCCAGCAGTGAAATGGGGCAGTCTAATGAAAAACTGTTTTTT.

This clone has only a few counts. The rearrangement uses TRBV19 and TRBJ2-4, with D possibly TRBD1 on 7 matching bases. Germline V gene lookup returns CDR1 LNHDA and CDR2 SQIVND (reference sequence). This CDR3 contains 17 residues. Trimming cost V 1 base and J 9 bases, with 22 bases left between them. The CDR3 is CASSIAPGGNQRGIQYF. CDR3 DNA: TGTGCCAGTAGTATAGCCCCAGGGGGGAATCAACGAGGCATTCAGTACTTC.

This clone was seen a single time. The chain recombines TRBV7-2 with TRBJ2-7; 10 bases map to TRBD2. Germline CDR1 reads SGHTA; CDR2 reads FQGNSA. The J segment lost 2 bases and the V segment lost 5 bases, leaving 6 bases of the junction unmatched. This CDR3 region has 15 residues. The CDR3 protein is CASSPRTSGPYEQYF. The CDR3 DNA sequence: TGTGCCAGCAGCCCGCGGACTAGCGGCCCCTACGAGCAGTACTTC.

The V gene is TRBV3-1 (or the pseudogene TRBV3-2), the J gene TRBJ2-1, with 7 bases fitting TRBD1. The CDR3 has 17 residues. J lost 2 bases, V lost 0 bases, and 7 bases had no gene match. Per germline, CDR1 LGHDT and CDR2 YNNKEL (reference sequence). The CDR3 loop is CASSQEWPGGTYNEQFF. The CDR3, as DNA: TGTGCCAGCAGCCAAGAATGGCCAGGGGGAACCTACAATGAGCAGTTCTTC.

V is TRBV30 and J is TRBJ2-7; 11 nucleotides match TRBD1. V lost 5 bases and J lost 4; bases outside the gene matches: 1. Per the germline V gene, CDR1 is GTSNPN and CDR2 is SVGIG (reference sequence). This CDR3 has 12 residues. CDR3 DNA: TGTGCCTGGGGACAGGGGGCATACGAGCAGTACTTC. Its translation: CAWGQGAYEQYF.

The chain is built from TRBV5-6 and TRBJ2-5; D ambiguous. This CDR3 comprises 15 residues. Trimming took 0 bases from V and 5 from J, leaving 14 bases between them. The V gene's germline CDR1 is SGHDT and CDR2 YYEEEE. CDR3 protein: CASSLELGGVETQYF. The CDR3 DNA is TGTGCCAGCAGCTTGGAACTTGGTGGAGTGGAGACCCAGTACTTC.

The chain couples TRBV3-1 (or the pseudogene TRBV3-2) to TRBJ2-7; 7 nucleotides line up with TRBD2. The J segment lost 5 bases and the V segment lost 1 base, leaving 8 bases of the junction unmatched. The CDR3 consists of 15 residues. The germline V gene encodes CDR1 LGHDT and CDR2 YNNKEL (reference sequence). CDR3 loop: CASSQGAGVSDEQYF. The CDR3 DNA follows: TGTGCCAGCAGCCAAGGGGCGGGAGTAAGCGACGAGCAGTACTTC.

The chain combines TRBV6-1 with TRBJ2-5; D unclear. V was trimmed by 1 base and J by 1 base, leaving 7 bases between them. Germline assignment: CDR1 MNHNS and CDR2 SASEGT. The CDR3 sequence is 14 residues long. The CDR3 region has the DNA TGTGCCAGCAGTGAAGTCTCCCTCCAAGAGACCCAGTACTTC. Translation: CASSEVSLQETQYF.

This chain links TRBV5-1 with TRBJ2-7; a weak D match, TRBD2 (5 bases). Trimming left V 1 base short and J 6 bases short, with 14 bases between. Germline lookup yields CDR1 SGHRS and CDR2 YFSETQ. The CDR3 totals 14 residues. The DNA of the CDR3 is TGCGCCAGCAGCTTGAGCGGCGGTGATCTCGAGCAGTACGTC. It specifies CASSLSGGDLEQYV.

The chain uses TRBV7-8 and TRBJ2-1; D perhaps matches TRBD1 (7 bases). This CDR3 contains 15 residues. Germline CDR1 is SGHVS and CDR2 is FQNEAQ. V was trimmed by 3 bases and J by 3 bases, leaving 12 bases between them. DNA of the CDR3: TGTGCCAGCAGCTTGGGGGGACAGTACTACAATGAGCAGTTCTTC. Amino acids: CASSLGGQYYNEQFF.

This chain uses TRBV27 with TRBJ1-2; 12 bases fit TRBD1. The CDR3 extends over 16 amino acids. Germline V gene data show CDR1 as MNHEY and CDR2 as SMNVEV (reference sequence). V shed 5 bases and J 7 bases; nucleotides not matched to a gene: 11. The CDR3 coding sequence is TGTGCCAGCAGTACACGGACGGGACAGGGGGCGAGTGGCTACACCTTC. This sequence encodes CASSTRTGQGASGYTF.

V gene TRBV6-6 combines with J gene TRBJ1-6, with a possible D match to TRBD1 (5 bases). The CDR3 extends over 15 amino acids. The V gene's germline CDR1 is MNHNY and CDR2 SVGAGI (reference sequence). Trimming removed 5 bases at V and 4 bases at J, with 12 bases between. The CDR3 sequence: CASSDQQGYNSPLHF. CDR3 in DNA: TGTGCCAGCAGTGACCAGCAGGGATATAATTCACCCCTCCACTTT.

CDR3 sequence: CAWSYRGVEKLFF. The DNA for the CDR3 is TGTGCCTGGAGTTACAGGGGTGTGGAAAAACTGTTTTTT. The V gene is TRBV30, the J gene TRBJ1-4; 7 bases fit TRBD1. V lost 2 bases to trimming and J lost 8 bases; unmatched junction nucleotides: 5. Germline CDR1 reads GTSNPN; CDR2 reads SVGIG (reference sequence). The CDR3 has 13 residues.

This clone was seen only once. The chain couples TRBV12-3 or TRBV12-4 to TRBJ2-1, with TRBD2 matching 7 bases. The V and J ends lost 1 base and 10 bases, in that order; junction bases with no gene match: 4. The CDR3 extends over 13 amino acids. The CDR3 DNA reads as TGTGCCAGCAGTTTAGGCGAGGGACTAGAGCAGTTCTTC. This codes for CASSLGEGLEQFF.